This TCR beta chain was sequenced during a study of blood T cell repertoires in COVID-19. Study-level information: T cells, B-cell-depleted T cells, or PBMCs provided the cDNA or gDNA that served as material.

Clinical history reported by participants formed the basis on which cohorts were assigned. Resolution of symptoms, clearance, or two negative PCRs was present in recovered Cohort 3 donors. The CDR3 runs 16 residues. Germline V CDR1 and CDR2: LGHDT, YNNKEL (reference sequence). J gave up 7 bases and V 0 bases, and 9 bases lay outside the gene matches. TCRdb's table, derived via immunoSEQ multiplex PCR, lists solely in-frame clones and lacks some. The table lists 150,000 to 200,000 clones, roughly 84% of them singletons. The origin of this receptor is a man aged 50 to 60 who had recovered from COVID-19. The chain links TRBV3-1 (or the pseudogene TRBV3-2) to TRBJ2-3; TRBD2 matches 8 bases. Sequenced sample: PBMCs or T cells enriched from blood (not recorded which). CDR3 nucleotides: TGTGCCAGCAGCCAAGAAGTCGGGGGGGGGCTTAATACGCAGTATTTT. Translating gives CASSQEVGGGLNTQYF.